These 22 T cell receptor beta chains were all obtained from the same sample, sequenced in a study of blood T cell repertoires in COVID-19. Measured with immunoSEQ multiplex PCR; TCRdb has only the in-frame clones, and not every one. This sample has hundreds of thousands of clones, with around 87% found just once. Sequences were obtained from PBMCs or T cells enriched from blood (not recorded which). The origin of the receptors is a man between 35 and 55 years old in a cohort exposed to, infected with or recovered from COVID-19 (not recorded which).

This clone was picked up one time. The chain joins TRBV19 to TRBJ2-1; D gene unclear. The CDR3 sequence is 15 residues long. V lost 3 bases, J lost 0 bases, and 9 bases lay in between. CDR1 is LNHDA, CDR2 SQIVND, per germline (reference sequence). This chain's CDR3 is CASSITESSYNEQFF. The DNA for the CDR3 is TGTGCCAGTAGTATCACCGAGAGCTCCTACAATGAGCAGTTCTTC.

This clone was recorded a few times. This chain uses TRBV2 with TRBJ2-7; TRBD1 matches at 9 bases. The CDR3 is 14 residues long. After removal of 6 bases from V and 1 base from J, the junction contained 4 bases not matched to a gene. CDR1 and CDR2 (germline): SNHLY, FYNNEI. CDR3 DNA sequence: TGTGCCAGCAGAGGGGGGACAGGGTCCTACGAGCAGTACTTC. This translates into CASRGGTGSYEQYF.

This chain connects TRBV7-9 to TRBJ1-1, with 8 bases lining up with TRBD1. The V gene end was trimmed by 5 bases and the J gene end by 3 bases; junction bases not matched to a gene: 2. Germline-derived CDR1 and CDR2 are SEHNR and FQNEAQ (reference sequence). The CDR3 has 13 residues. DNA for the CDR3: TGTGCCAGCAGCCAACAGGGGGACACTGAAGCTTTCTTT. Its protein is CASSQQGDTEAFF.

This clone came up a few times. The chain carries TRBV20-1 and TRBJ2-2; TRBD1 matches 9 bases. Germline assignment: CDR1 DFQATT and CDR2 SNEGSKA (reference sequence). V lost 3 bases and J lost 3; bases outside the gene matches: 2. This CDR3 spans 14 amino acids. As DNA, the CDR3 is TGCAGTGCTAGTAGGACAGGGGACACCGGGGAGCTGTTTTTT. Its protein is CSASRTGDTGELFF.

The rearrangement joins TRBV7-9 to TRBJ2-7, with D possibly matching TRBD2 (5 bases). The CDR3 length is 14 residues. From germline, CDR1 is SEHNR and CDR2 FQNEAQ (reference sequence). With 5 bases removed from V and 0 bases from J, the gap between germline ends came to 11 bases. CDR3 nucleotide sequence: TGTGCCAGCAGCGCGGGCCAGAGCTCCTACGAGCAGTACTTC. Translating gives CASSAGQSSYEQYF.

The rearrangement joins TRBV4-2 to TRBJ2-2; 9 bases match TRBD2. The CDR3 consists of 18 residues. CDR1 is LGHNA, CDR2 YNFKEQ, per germline. After removal of 0 bases from V and 2 bases from J, the junction contained 7 bases not matched to a gene. CDR3 DNA sequence: TGTGCCAGCAGCCAAGACCTCCCGACTAGCGGAAACACCGGGGAGCTGTTTTTT. The encoded protein is CASSQDLPTSGNTGELFF.

J is TRBJ1-5 and V is TRBV28; D remains unclear. Per germline, CDR1 MDHEN and CDR2 SYDVKM. The CDR3 spans 17 residues. V was clipped by 2 bases and J by 4 bases, with 18 bases between them. The CDR3 spells CASSLGLRHGRNQPQHF. As DNA, the CDR3 is TGTGCCAGCAGTTTAGGGTTGAGACACGGTCGTAATCAGCCCCAGCATTTT. The variable domain in full, completed from reference TRBV28 and TRBJ1-5, reads DVKVTQSSRYLVKRTGEKVFLECVQDMDHENMFWYRQDPGLGLRLIYFSYDVKMKEKGDIPEGYSVSREKKERFSLILESASTNQTSMYLCASSLGLRHGRNQPQHFGDGTRLSIL.

This chain joins TRBV11-2 and TRBJ1-2; D unresolved. Trimming removed 3 bases from V and 10 bases from J, with 21 bases in between. Germline CDR1 SGHAT, CDR2 FQNNGV. This CDR3 contains 15 residues. In DNA, the CDR3 is TGTGCCAGCAGCTTTACTGAATTTCAGGCGGAGGACTACACCTTC. Its translation is CASSFTEFQAEDYTF.

The chain carries TRBV5-1 and TRBJ1-2; tentatively, D is TRBD1 (6 bases). Germline V CDR1 and CDR2: SGHRS, YFSETQ. This CDR3 contains 13 residues. V was pared by 5 bases and J by 8 bases, with 16 bases between. CDR3 nucleotide sequence: TGCGCCAGCAGTACAGGGCGCTCGGTGGGCTACACCTTC. Translating it yields CASSTGRSVGYTF.

V and J are TRBV28 and TRBJ2-7, with a weak D call TRBD2 (5 bases). Germline CDR1 reads MDHEN; CDR2 reads SYDVKM. This CDR3 has 13 residues. V lost 7 bases and J lost 3, with 13 bases in between. The CDR3 DNA sequence: TGTGCCAGCAATGGCGGAGGAAACTACGAGCAGTACTTC. Translating it yields CASNGGGNYEQYF.

This rearrangement joins TRBV5-4 to TRBJ2-3; no clear D. V lost 2 bases to trimming and J lost 4 bases, with 23 bases between them. Per the germline V gene, CDR1 is SGHNT and CDR2 is YYREEE (reference sequence). The CDR3 consists of 18 residues. DNA for the CDR3: TGTGCCAGCAGCTTCGACCAGGCTTCTCCCCCTCAGGCAGATACGCAGTATTTT. As protein: CASSFDQASPPQADTQYF.

The gene calls are TRBV19 and TRBJ2-3, with 15 bases identical to TRBD2. Losses at the gene ends were 4 bases for V and 7 bases for J; bases not matched to a gene: 9. Germline V gene lookup returns CDR1 LNHDA and CDR2 SQIVND (reference sequence). CDR3 size: 17 residues. DNA for the CDR3: TGTGCCAGTAGTAAAATCGGACTAGCGGGAGGGCCGAATACGCAGTATTTT. Residues: CASSKIGLAGGPNTQYF.

The rearrangement links TRBV19 to TRBJ2-3; 7 positions match TRBD2. This CDR3 is built from 16 residues. CDR1 LNHDA and CDR2 SQIVND come from the germline V gene (reference sequence). J gave up 4 bases and V 3 bases, and 10 bases lay outside the gene matches. CDR3 amino acids: CASSMGIIAGSDTQYF. Here the CDR3 DNA reads TGTGCCAGTAGTATGGGGATTATAGCGGGTTCAGATACGCAGTATTTT.

In the case of this clone: Relative to the germline gene, one junction end is altered; a read error may explain this. V and J are TRBV5-1 and TRBJ2-5, with 8 bases fitting TRBD2. Germline V gives CDR1 SGHRS, CDR2 YFSETQ. CDR3 length: 14 amino acids. For the CDR3, the DNA is TGCGCCAGCAGCTTGGACATCGATGGGACTAGGCTGGACTTC. It yields the protein CASSLDIDGTRLDF.

In this sample, this clone turned up once. The chain joins TRBV5-1 to TRBJ2-5; 10 bases map to TRBD2. Unmatched junction bases numbered 16, after V lost 4 bases and J lost 4 bases. In germline, CDR1 is SGHRS, CDR2 YFSETQ. The CDR3 consists of 18 residues. The CDR3 is CASSPETSGPLRGETQYF. CDR3 nucleotide sequence: TGCGCCAGCAGCCCTGAGACTAGCGGGCCGCTGAGAGGAGAGACCCAGTACTTC.

The V gene is TRBV28, the J gene TRBJ2-4; D is unresolved. The V end lost 7 bases, the J end lost 0 bases, and 16 bases lay between the germline ends. The CDR3 length is 16 residues. Germline V gene lookup returns CDR1 MDHEN and CDR2 SYDVKM. CDR3 nucleotides: TGTGCCAGCATTCAAGGCGGTCTGGAAGCCAAAAACATTCAGTACTTC. Translated, it gives CASIQGGLEAKNIQYF.

The chain joins TRBV5-1 to TRBJ1-2, with D possibly matching TRBD1 (6 bases). This CDR3 has 13 amino acids. The germline V gene encodes CDR1 SGHRS and CDR2 YFSETQ. V lost 4 bases and J 5 bases, leaving 12 bases between the germline ends. The chain's CDR3 is CASSSGQIYGYTF. Here the CDR3 DNA reads TGCGCCAGCAGCAGTGGACAGATTTATGGCTACACCTTC. Supplemented by reference TRBV5-1 and TRBJ1-2, the full variable domain reads KAGVTQTPRYLIKTRGQQVTLSCSPISGHRSVSWYQQTPGQGLQFLFEYFSETQRNKGNFPGRFSGRQFSNSRSEMNVSTLELGDSALYLCASSSGQIYGYTFGSGTRLTVV.

The V and J genes are TRBV5-1 and TRBJ1-2; no firm D call. CDR3 length: 13 amino acids. Trimming shortened V by 4 bases and J by 5 bases, and 12 bases separated the two germline ends. Germline lookup yields CDR1 SGHRS and CDR2 YFSETQ. CDR3 amino acids: CASSGGHRYGYTF. The CDR3 DNA is TGCGCCAGCAGCGGCGGGCACCGGTATGGCTACACCTTC.

The J gene is TRBJ1-4, the V gene TRBV18, with TRBD1 as a possible D gene (6 bases). Germline V CDR1 and CDR2: KGHSH, LQKENI. Trimming removed 2 bases at V and 5 bases at J, with 15 bases between. The CDR3 runs to 16 residues. CDR3: CASSPYPQGPNEKLFF. DNA for the CDR3: TGTGCCAGCTCACCATACCCACAGGGACCCAATGAAAAACTGTTTTTT.

This chain links TRBV11-2 with TRBJ2-1; TRBD2 aligns across 10 bases. The CDR3 loop spans 17 amino acids. The ends lost 1 base at V and 3 bases at J; junction bases unmatched: 6. Germline assignment: CDR1 SGHAT and CDR2 FQNNGV. The CDR3, as DNA: TGTGCCAGCAGCTTAGGGTCATCTAGCGGGAGCTACAATGAGCAGTTCTTC. It specifies CASSLGSSSGSYNEQFF.

This clone was seen once. The chain recombines TRBV6-1 with TRBJ1-6, with 11 positions matching TRBD1. The V gene end was trimmed by 1 base and the J gene end by 7 bases; junction bases not matched to a gene: 15. The CDR3 consists of 20 residues. Germline loops: CDR1 MNHNS, CDR2 SASEGT. DNA for the CDR3: TGTGCCAGCAGTGAAGTCTCCCCGGGACAGGGGGTGGTCTCGAATTCACCCCTCCACTTT. As protein: CASSEVSPGQGVVSNSPLHF.

The rearrangement links TRBV15 to TRBJ1-6; the D gene is possibly TRBD1 (5 bases). The CDR3 covers 17 residues. The germline V and J ends were trimmed by 2 bases and 7 bases, with 18 bases remaining between them. CDR1 LNHNV and CDR2 YYDKDF come from the germline V gene (reference sequence). CDR3 sequence reads: CATSRRAGRGWNSPLHF. The CDR3 nucleotides are TGTGCCACCAGCAGACGGGCGGGCCGGGGGTGGAATTCACCCCTCCACTTT.